This entry lists 2 T cell receptor beta chains sequenced from one sample in a study of OX40 agonist ivuxolimab in advanced cancers. The protocol was immunoSEQ multiplex PCR, while the TCRdb copy is restricted to in-frame clones and leaves out a portion. This sample has 65,000 to 75,000 clones, with around nine tenths found just once. The material was CD4+ or CD8+ T cells sorted from blood, obtained in a trial of the OX40 agonist ivuxolimab. Every receptor here comes from an adult with an advanced solid tumor such as melanoma, head and neck, liver or kidney cancer.

This chain uses TRBV9 with TRBJ2-5; D could derive from TRBD1 or TRBD2 (7 bases each). The V gene lost 4 bases and the J gene lost 2 bases, with 12 bases spanning the gap. CDR1 is SGDLS, CDR2 YYNGEE, per germline. The length of the CDR3 is 14 residues. CDR3 DNA: TGTGCCAGCAGCCCCAGGGGGGGACAAGAGACCCAGTACTTC. It yields the protein CASSPRGGQETQYF.

V is TRBV6-1 and J is TRBJ2-7; D is unclear. The germline CDR1 and CDR2 sequences are MNHNS and SASEGT. CDR3 length: 11 amino acids. With 5 bases removed from V and 3 bases from J, the gap between germline ends came to 5 bases. The CDR3 sequence: CASSTLYEQYF. The CDR3 DNA reads as TGTGCCAGCAGTACCCTCTACGAGCAGTACTTC.